A selection of T cell receptor beta chains follows, all from one sample in a study of blood T cell repertoires in COVID-19. This table comes from immunoSEQ multiplex PCR, and its TCRdb copy is limited to in-frame clones, with some not included. This sample has about 250,000 clones, with 86% found just once. The sample was peripheral blood. These receptors were obtained from a woman older than 75 with COVID-19, enrolled during active disease. Each CDR3 is given with its conserved first and last residue. D genes are given only for firm matches. Clone size, where shown, is once, few, many, or a class for clones that have expanded.

TRBD2 . TRBJ2-1 TRBV9 CASSAERGSYNEQFF TGTGCCAGCAGCGCGGAGCGGGGCTCCTACAATGAGCAGTTCTTC
TRBD2 . TRBJ2-5 TRBV2 CASTRSQGGGETQYF TGTGCCAGCACCCGGTCGCAGGGCGGGGGGGAGACCCAGTACTTC
TRBD1 once TRBJ1-1 TRBV2 CASSRQGVGNTEAFF TGTGCCAGCAGCCGACAGGGGGTTGGGAACACTGAAGCTTTCTTT
. once TRBJ2-2 TRBV19 CASSISSPNTGELFF TGTGCCAGTAGTATTAGCTCACCCAACACCGGGGAGCTGTTTTTT
TRBD1 . TRBJ1-1 TRBV5-1 CASSLAGQGAVEAFF TGCGCCAGCAGCTTGGCCGGGCAGGGGGCTGTTGAAGCTTTCTTT
. . TRBJ1-1 TRBV7-9 CASIRAGTTEAFF TGTGCCAGCATCAGAGCGGGGACTACTGAAGCTTTCTTT
. . TRBJ1-5 TRBV20-1 CSASSLRGNQPQHF TGCAGTGCTAGTAGTCTGAGGGGCAATCAGCCCCAGCATTTT
. . TRBJ2-5 TRBV18 CASSPASRETQYF TGTGCCAGCTCACCTGCCAGTCGAGAGACCCAGTACTTC
. . TRBJ1-2 TRBV18 CASSPYQGLTNYGYTF TGTGCCAGCTCACCCTACCAGGGACTCACGAACTATGGCTACACCTTC
. . TRBJ2-2 TRBV5-1 CASSLTTGITGELFF TGCGCCAGCAGCTTAACAACAGGGATCACCGGGGAGCTGTTTTTT
. . TRBJ2-4 TRBV6-6 CASTQGLAKNIQYF TGTGCCAGCACCCAGGGACTAGCCAAAAACATTCAGTACTTC
. . TRBJ1-1 TRBV19 CASRIRDEAFF TGTGCCAGTAGAATCCGGGATGAAGCTTTCTTT
TRBD1 . TRBJ2-2 TRBV7-2 CASSLGLGQGAGELFF TGTGCCAGCAGCTTAGGCTTGGGACAGGGGGCCGGGGAGCTGTTTTTT
. . TRBJ2-7 TRBV7-9 CASSSEVPEQYF TGTGCCAGCAGCTCGGAGGTCCCCGAGCAGTACTTC
. . TRBJ1-1 TRBV5-8 CASSSRGRYTEAFF TGTGCCAGCAGCTCCAGGGGCCGTTACACTGAAGCTTTCTTT
. . TRBJ2-3 TRBV6-1 CASSEAHGRGQLDTQYF TGTGCCAGCAGTGAAGCGCACGGGCGGGGGCAATTGGATACGCAGTATTTT
. . TRBJ1-1 TRBV14 CASSQGLRGTEAFF TGTGCCAGCAGCCAAGGACTTCGTGGCACTGAAGCTTTCTTT
TRBD2 . TRBJ2-7 TRBV6-2/TRBV6-3 CASSTSGVRSRDEQYF TGTGCCAGCAGTACTAGCGGGGTGCGCTCCAGGGACGAGCAGTACTTC
TRBD1 . TRBJ1-4 TRBV7-9 CASSSTGTVNEKLFF TGTGCCAGCAGCTCTACCGGGACAGTTAATGAAAAACTGTTTTTT
. . TRBJ1-1 TRBV3-1/TRBV3-2 CASSQVNSRPYTEAFF TGTGCCAGCAGCCAAGTGAACAGCCGACCGTACACTGAAGCTTTCTTT
TRBD2 . TRBJ2-1 TRBV2 CASSGSGGVYEQFF TGTGCCAGCAGTGGTAGCGGGGGGGTATATGAGCAGTTCTTC
. . TRBJ1-6 TRBV5-4 CASSLAGGPYNSPLHF TGTGCCAGCAGCTTGGCTGGAGGGCCTTATAATTCACCCCTCCACTTT
. . TRBJ1-1 TRBV18 CASSPKGQSGIRTFF TGTGCCAGCTCACCTAAAGGACAGTCTGGGATTAGGACTTTCTTT
. . TRBJ2-7 TRBV6-2/TRBV6-3 CASSSPNTGYEQYF TGTGCCAGCAGTTCGCCCAATACAGGGTACGAGCAGTACTTC
. . TRBJ1-5 TRBV5-5 CASSLEAGPIGGPQHF TGTGCCAGCAGCTTGGAGGCAGGCCCTATAGGGGGGCCCCAGCATTTT
TRBD2 . TRBJ2-3 TRBV3-1/TRBV3-2 CASSQEKGLAASSTDTQYF TGTGCCAGCAGCCAAGAGAAAGGTCTAGCGGCCTCTAGCACAGATACGCAGTATTTT
TRBD1 . TRBJ1-4 TRBV9 CASSAAPGQFNEKLFF TGTGCCAGCAGCGCCGCCCCGGGACAGTTCAATGAAAAACTGTTTTTT
. . TRBJ1-3 TRBV15 CATSSWGHLSSAGNTIYF TGTGCCACCAGTTCTTGGGGACACCTATCTTCGGCTGGAAACACCATATATTTT
. . TRBJ1-5 TRBV6-1 CASTSQAGRGQPQHF TGTGCCAGCACCTCACAGGCCGGTCGAGGCCAGCCCCAGCATTTT
. . TRBJ2-7 TRBV7-2 CASRLDSPYEQYF TGTGCCAGCAGATTGGACAGCCCCTACGAGCAGTACTTC
. few TRBJ2-1 TRBV6-5 CASSLRVTYNEQFF TGTGCCAGCAGCCTCAGGGTGACCTACAATGAGCAGTTCTTC
. . TRBJ1-4 TRBV19 CASSINGGVNEKLFF TGTGCCAGTAGTATCAACGGAGGGGTTAATGAAAAACTGTTTTTT